This T cell receptor (beta chain) came from a study of T cell responses to AZD1222 COVID-19 vaccine. As for the study in general: Second doses that came at about 4 or about 12 weeks were put together. Study-wide points: In a largely white British group with more females than males, clonal diversity was possibly underestimated. After the peak T cell response, and only then, were repertoires sampled.

Sequencing was performed with immunoSEQ multiplex PCR; in TCRdb, only in-frame clones are kept and a portion is missing. In the table there are roughly 66,000 clones, roughly four fifths of which are singletons. This CDR3 contains 13 residues. The ends were cut back, 2 bases at V and 1 base at J, with 5 bases in the middle. Germline V gene sequence: CDR1 LNHDA, CDR2 SQIVND (reference sequence). In the case of this clone: Antigen unknown.

The sample here was peripheral blood, taken on day 0 of AZD1222 vaccination. V is TRBV19 and J is TRBJ1-2, with no clear D. This TCR came from an adult in good health. The CDR3 is CASSITFNYGYTF. CDR3 nucleotide sequence: TGTGCCAGTAGTATAACATTTAACTATGGCTACACCTTC.